Only one count was recorded for the clone carrying this T cell receptor (beta chain). These data are taken from a study of OX40 agonist ivuxolimab in advanced cancers. The table came from immunoSEQ multiplex PCR; TCRdb's copy has only in-frame clones and leaves some out. This sample carries approximately 40,000 clones, around 89% of them seen once, and the ten largest clones take approximately 6%. V lost 0 bases to trimming and J lost 6 bases; unmatched junction nucleotides: 5. The CDR3 spans 15 residues. Per the germline V gene, CDR1 is SGDLS and CDR2 is YYNGEE. The sequence came from an adult with an advanced solid tumor such as melanoma, head and neck, liver or kidney cancer. Sample: CD4+ or CD8+ T cells sorted from blood, taken in a trial of the OX40 agonist ivuxolimab. The chain carries TRBV9 and TRBJ2-7, with 11 bases aligning to TRBD2. CDR3 nucleotides: TGTGCCAGCAGCGTAGACCCTAGCGGGAGGACCGAGCAGTACTTC. It encodes CASSVDPSGRTEQYF.